In its sample, the clone carrying this TCR beta chain was seen many times. Its target is unknown. Library construction for TCR beta used iRepertoire HTBI primers and Arm-PCR of CDR3 regions. A single record per CDR3 protein comes from TCRdb applying MiXCR to the multiplex PCR reads. The top ten clones hold roughly 9.7% of a sample with roughly 500,000 distinct CDR3 sequences, roughly 13% of them seen once. These data are taken from a study of regulatory T cells in long-lasting Graves disease. Time point indicated: newly diagnosed GD, antithyroid drugs for less than 3 months. PBMC RNA served as the TCR library source. Findings and limits, study-wide: Patients with persistent Graves' had lower TCR diversity than newly diagnosed patients. New patients shared fewer public clonotypes (approximately 970) than persistent patients did (more than 2,500).

The CDR3 covers 14 residues. Germline V lookup: CDR1 DFQATT, CDR2 SNEGSKA (reference sequence). Trimming took 5 bases from V and 0 from J; bases not matched to a gene: 5. The sample also formed part of further work on T cells in Graves' hyperthyroidism and ophthalmopathy.

The receptor was derived from a man aged 30-40 years with Graves disease. The rearrangement links TRBV20-1 to TRBJ2-3; 7 bases are shared with TRBD2. The sample in question was peripheral blood mononuclear cells (PBMCs), obtained at new diagnosis, from a patient treated with antithyroid drugs. CDR3 loop: CSAPSGSSTDTQYF. As DNA, the CDR3 is TGCAGTGCTCCTAGCGGCTCTAGCACAGATACGCAGTATTTT.